A selection of T cell receptor beta chains follows, all from one sample in a study of human T cells and chemical hapten exposure. Each CDR3 protein gets one entry after TCRdb re-called the RACE reads with MiXCR. Of some 180,000 distinct CDR3 sequences listed, 20% to 25% are singletons. Here the sequenced sample was whole blood, taken in connection with sensitization to the hapten diphenylcyclopropenone (DPC). These receptors all stem from a woman between 50 and 59 years old with alopecia areata. Some clones in this sample may be carry-over from other donors' samples. CDR3s include the opening cysteine and the closing phenylalanine or tryptophan. The order of the fields is CDR3 DNA, CDR3 protein, J gene, V gene, clone size, D gene. The D gene is left open where the match is weak. Clone sizes are given selectively: once, few, many, or a class where the clone is expanded.

cdr3_nt: TGCAGCGTTGAAGTTTCGGGTTCGGGGCAGTACTTC
cdr3_aa: CSVEVSGSGQYF
j_call: TRBJ2-7
v_call: TRBV29-1
clone_size: -
d_call: -

cdr3_nt: TGTGCCAGCAAAGGACTGTTCCGCTCCTACGAGCAGTACTTC
cdr3_aa: CASKGLFRSYEQYF
j_call: TRBJ2-7
v_call: TRBV6-1
clone_size: -
d_call: -

cdr3_nt: TGCGCCAGCAGTGAGTCGAGGCGGGGAGGGGTCGGTGAGCAGTTCTTC
cdr3_aa: CASSESRRGGVGEQFF
j_call: TRBJ2-1
v_call: TRBV10-1
clone_size: few
d_call: TRBD2

cdr3_nt: TGTGCCAGCAGTACAACCGGGCCAGATACGCAGTATTTT
cdr3_aa: CASSTTGPDTQYF
j_call: TRBJ2-3
v_call: TRBV6-1
clone_size: few
d_call: -

cdr3_nt: TGTGCCAGCAGCTTAGATCTTGCGGGAGGCGCCTACGAGCAGTACTTC
cdr3_aa: CASSLDLAGGAYEQYF
j_call: TRBJ2-7
v_call: TRBV11-2
clone_size: -
d_call: TRBD2

cdr3_nt: TGTGCCAGCAGTTTGGGTCTTAATGAGCAGTTCTTC
cdr3_aa: CASSLGLNEQFF
j_call: TRBJ2-1
v_call: TRBV6-5
clone_size: -
d_call: -

cdr3_nt: TGTGCCAGCAGTTCCCAGACAGGGGGCTCGGGAAAGACCCAGTACTTC
cdr3_aa: CASSSQTGGSGKTQYF
j_call: TRBJ2-5
v_call: TRBV27
clone_size: once
d_call: TRBD1

cdr3_nt: TGCAGCGTTGAAGGGCCTAGCGAATCCTACAATGAGCAGTTCTTC
cdr3_aa: CSVEGPSESYNEQFF
j_call: TRBJ2-1
v_call: TRBV29-1
clone_size: few
d_call: -

cdr3_nt: TGTGCCAGCAGCTTCGGGACTAGCGGGAGTAGGAACAATGAGCAGTTCTTC
cdr3_aa: CASSFGTSGSRNNEQFF
j_call: TRBJ2-1
v_call: TRBV11-1
clone_size: -
d_call: TRBD2

cdr3_nt: TGCAGCGGAGTCGGAGGGGTCGCTATGAACACTGAAGCTTTCTTT
cdr3_aa: CSGVGGVAMNTEAFF
j_call: TRBJ1-1
v_call: TRBV29-1
clone_size: few
d_call: -

cdr3_nt: TGCAGCACCCGGACTGGACGGAACACTGAAGCTTTCTTT
cdr3_aa: CSTRTGRNTEAFF
j_call: TRBJ1-1
v_call: TRBV29-1
clone_size: -
d_call: -

cdr3_nt: TGTGCCACCAGTACAGGCGGCTTCCAATATGGCTACACCTTC
cdr3_aa: CATSTGGFQYGYTF
j_call: TRBJ1-2
v_call: TRBV24-1
clone_size: -
d_call: -

cdr3_nt: TGTGCCAGCAGACTGACTAGCCTCAATGAGCAGTTCTTC
cdr3_aa: CASRLTSLNEQFF
j_call: TRBJ2-1
v_call: TRBV6-5
clone_size: -
d_call: TRBD2

cdr3_nt: TGCAGCGGTAGACAGGGGGGAAACACCATATATTTT
cdr3_aa: CSGRQGGNTIYF
j_call: TRBJ1-3
v_call: TRBV29-1
clone_size: few
d_call: TRBD1

cdr3_nt: TGTGCCAGCAGCTTTCAGGCCTCTGGAAACACCATATATTTT
cdr3_aa: CASSFQASGNTIYF
j_call: TRBJ1-3
v_call: TRBV11-2
clone_size: few
d_call: -

cdr3_nt: TGCAGTGCTAGAGGCCAGGGAGGACGAGGAAACACCATATATTTT
cdr3_aa: CSARGQGGRGNTIYF
j_call: TRBJ1-3
v_call: TRBV20-1
clone_size: -
d_call: -

cdr3_nt: TGTGCCAGCAGTGGGAACGGGTACCAAGAGACCCAGTACTTC
cdr3_aa: CASSGNGYQETQYF
j_call: TRBJ2-5
v_call: TRBV7-2
clone_size: few
d_call: -

cdr3_nt: TGCAGCCTACGGCGGGAGGGGACAGATACGCAGTATTTT
cdr3_aa: CSLRREGTDTQYF
j_call: TRBJ2-3
v_call: TRBV29-1
clone_size: few
d_call: TRBD2

cdr3_nt: TGTGCCAGCAGCTTAGCCCGTTTTTCTGGGGGACTAGAAGAGACCCAGTACTTC
cdr3_aa: CASSLARFSGGLEETQYF
j_call: TRBJ2-5
v_call: TRBV7-2
clone_size: -
d_call: TRBD2

cdr3_nt: TGTGCCAGCAGTTTATGGGGCGGGAGCCTTAATACGAATGAGCAGTTCTTC
cdr3_aa: CASSLWGGSLNTNEQFF
j_call: TRBJ2-1
v_call: TRBV27
clone_size: many
d_call: TRBD2

cdr3_nt: TGCGCCAGCAGCAACAGGGGGGATGAAGCTTTCTTT
cdr3_aa: CASSNRGDEAFF
j_call: TRBJ1-1
v_call: TRBV5-1
clone_size: -
d_call: TRBD1

cdr3_nt: TGTGCCAGCAGCCAAGCGCAGGGGGACAATGAGCAGTTCTTC
cdr3_aa: CASSQAQGDNEQFF
j_call: TRBJ2-1
v_call: TRBV16
clone_size: -
d_call: TRBD1

cdr3_nt: TGTGCCAGCAGCCAAGGGCGGGTTAGCACAGATACGCAGTATTTT
cdr3_aa: CASSQGRVSTDTQYF
j_call: TRBJ2-3
v_call: TRBV3-1
clone_size: -
d_call: -

cdr3_nt: TGTGCCAGCAGTTTAGGCCTTCTAGCGGGATCTTTC
cdr3_aa: CASSLGLLAGSF
j_call: TRBJ2-1
v_call: TRBV12-3/TRBV12-4
clone_size: few
d_call: TRBD2

cdr3_nt: TGTGCCTGGAGTGGGGGACAGGGGTTAGGGGACACTGAAGCTTTCTTT
cdr3_aa: CAWSGGQGLGDTEAFF
j_call: TRBJ1-1
v_call: TRBV30
clone_size: -
d_call: TRBD1

cdr3_nt: TGTGCCAGCAGTCCTCCGGGGGTGTACACTGAAGCTTTCTTT
cdr3_aa: CASSPPGVYTEAFF
j_call: TRBJ1-1
v_call: TRBV6-5
clone_size: -
d_call: -

cdr3_nt: TGTGCCAGCAGTTTAGGGACTAGAATTGAGCAGTTCTTC
cdr3_aa: CASSLGTRIEQFF
j_call: TRBJ2-1
v_call: TRBV12-3/TRBV12-4
clone_size: once
d_call: TRBD2

cdr3_nt: TGTGCCAGCAGCTTAGGCGTCAGAGAAGAGACCCAGTACTTC
cdr3_aa: CASSLGVREETQYF
j_call: TRBJ2-5
v_call: TRBV7-2
clone_size: many
d_call: -

cdr3_nt: TGTGCCATCAGTGACGGGGGGGCTGCTTTGGCGACTTTCTTT
cdr3_aa: CAISDGGAALATFF
j_call: TRBJ1-1
v_call: TRBV10-3
clone_size: few
d_call: -

cdr3_nt: TGTGCCAGCAGCGTAGGGAGTGGGGAGCTGTTTTTT
cdr3_aa: CASSVGSGELFF
j_call: TRBJ2-2
v_call: TRBV9
clone_size: many
d_call: -

cdr3_nt: TGTGCCAGCAGGCCAGGAACAGAGGGGGCGCTGGGTTTCAACTATGGCTACACCTTC
cdr3_aa: CASRPGTEGALGFNYGYTF
j_call: TRBJ1-2
v_call: TRBV28
clone_size: -
d_call: TRBD1

cdr3_nt: TGTGCCACCAGCAGAGGGGGAACAGTGGGTGGCTACACCTTC
cdr3_aa: CATSRGGTVGGYTF
j_call: TRBJ1-2
v_call: TRBV15
clone_size: few
d_call: -

cdr3_nt: TGTGCCAGCAGCCGGGTCGGCCATGAGCAGTTCTTC
cdr3_aa: CASSRVGHEQFF
j_call: TRBJ2-1
v_call: TRBV7-3
clone_size: few
d_call: -

cdr3_nt: TGTGCCTGGAGTGTAGAATGGGGAGGGAAAAACATTCAGTACTTC
cdr3_aa: CAWSVEWGGKNIQYF
j_call: TRBJ2-4
v_call: TRBV30
clone_size: few
d_call: TRBD2

cdr3_nt: TGTGCCAGCAGCAAAGTGAGGTTGAGTCGCCCCTCTACTAAGTACGAGCAGTACTTC
cdr3_aa: CASSKVRLSRPSTKYEQYF
j_call: TRBJ2-7
v_call: TRBV21-1
clone_size: few
d_call: -

cdr3_nt: TGTGCCAGCAGCGTAGAAGCGTCCCAAGCTACGCAGTATTTT
cdr3_aa: CASSVEASQATQYF
j_call: TRBJ2-3
v_call: TRBV9
clone_size: -
d_call: -

cdr3_nt: TGTGCCACCAGTGATTTTAAAAACACCGGGGAGCTGTTTTTT
cdr3_aa: CATSDFKNTGELFF
j_call: TRBJ2-2
v_call: TRBV24-1
clone_size: -
d_call: -

cdr3_nt: TGTGCCAGCAGCCAAGCCGGGAGAACTGAAGCTTTCTTT
cdr3_aa: CASSQAGRTEAFF
j_call: TRBJ1-1
v_call: TRBV3-1
clone_size: -
d_call: -

cdr3_nt: TGCAGCGTTGAAGCCCGGACTAGCGGGAGAGCCACCTACGAGCAGTACTTC
cdr3_aa: CSVEARTSGRATYEQYF
j_call: TRBJ2-7
v_call: TRBV29-1
clone_size: few
d_call: TRBD2

cdr3_nt: TGCAGTGCTAAAACACCGGGACCAACCTACGAGCAGTACTTC
cdr3_aa: CSAKTPGPTYEQYF
j_call: TRBJ2-7
v_call: TRBV20-1
clone_size: few
d_call: -

cdr3_nt: TGTGCCAGCAGCTTGACTAGTTCGTTCGATGAGCAGTTCTTC
cdr3_aa: CASSLTSSFDEQFF
j_call: TRBJ2-1
v_call: TRBV7-2
clone_size: few
d_call: -

cdr3_nt: TGCAGCGGTGGGACTAGCGGAGGAAATGAGCAGTTCTTC
cdr3_aa: CSGGTSGGNEQFF
j_call: TRBJ2-1
v_call: TRBV29-1
clone_size: few
d_call: TRBD2

cdr3_nt: TGCGCCAGCAGTATAACTAGGGGTTTTAGCTCCTACAATGAGCAGTTCTTC
cdr3_aa: CASSITRGFSSYNEQFF
j_call: TRBJ2-1
v_call: TRBV23-1
clone_size: few
d_call: -

cdr3_nt: TGCAGTGCTAGGCCCATAACTAGCGGGAGCTCCTACAATGAGCAGTTCTTC
cdr3_aa: CSARPITSGSSYNEQFF
j_call: TRBJ2-1
v_call: TRBV20-1
clone_size: -
d_call: TRBD2

cdr3_nt: TGTGCCAGCAGCTCGAGCCCTGACAGGCGCGGCTACACCTTC
cdr3_aa: CASSSSPDRRGYTF
j_call: TRBJ1-2
v_call: TRBV7-2
clone_size: few
d_call: -

cdr3_nt: TGCAGCGTTATCCGGGAGAGCACAGATACGCAGTATTTT
cdr3_aa: CSVIRESTDTQYF
j_call: TRBJ2-3
v_call: TRBV29-1
clone_size: few
d_call: -

cdr3_nt: TGCAGCGGTGACAGGGCGGGCGAGCAGTACTTC
cdr3_aa: CSGDRAGEQYF
j_call: TRBJ2-7
v_call: TRBV29-1
clone_size: -
d_call: TRBD1

cdr3_nt: TGCAGCGTTGAGGGGACTAGGCCGAGGGTGGGCAATGAGCAGTTCTTC
cdr3_aa: CSVEGTRPRVGNEQFF
j_call: TRBJ2-1
v_call: TRBV29-1
clone_size: few
d_call: TRBD2

cdr3_nt: TGTGCCAGCAGCCCTTCCCCGACAGACTATGGCTACACCTTC
cdr3_aa: CASSPSPTDYGYTF
j_call: TRBJ1-2
v_call: TRBV7-2
clone_size: many
d_call: -

cdr3_nt: TGTGCCTGGAGTTCCAGGGCTAGCAATCAGCCCCAGCATTTT
cdr3_aa: CAWSSRASNQPQHF
j_call: TRBJ1-5
v_call: TRBV30
clone_size: few
d_call: -

cdr3_nt: TGTGCCAGCACCCCAAGAGGGGCTCCTAGCAATCAGCCCCAGCATTTT
cdr3_aa: CASTPRGAPSNQPQHF
j_call: TRBJ1-5
v_call: TRBV28
clone_size: few
d_call: -

cdr3_nt: TGTGCCAGCACCGGACTAGCGGGCCCTCGACGAGAGACCCAGTACTTC
cdr3_aa: CASTGLAGPRRETQYF
j_call: TRBJ2-5
v_call: TRBV11-2
clone_size: -
d_call: TRBD2

cdr3_nt: TGCAGCGCCACAGGGCTTTACAATGAGCAGTTCTTC
cdr3_aa: CSATGLYNEQFF
j_call: TRBJ2-1
v_call: TRBV29-1
clone_size: few
d_call: -

cdr3_nt: TGTGCCAGCACCATTGGACTAGCGGGGAACAATGAGCAGTTCTTC
cdr3_aa: CASTIGLAGNNEQFF
j_call: TRBJ2-1
v_call: TRBV7-2
clone_size: -
d_call: TRBD2

cdr3_nt: TGCGCCAGCAGCTTGGATATAGCGGGAGAGACCGGGGAGCTGTTTTTT
cdr3_aa: CASSLDIAGETGELFF
j_call: TRBJ2-2
v_call: TRBV5-1
clone_size: -
d_call: TRBD2

cdr3_nt: TGTGCCAGCAGCTTCAAACTAGCGGGAAACAATGAGCAGTTCTTC
cdr3_aa: CASSFKLAGNNEQFF
j_call: TRBJ2-1
v_call: TRBV7-8
clone_size: few
d_call: TRBD2

cdr3_nt: TGCAGCGTTGAAATCGGTCTAGCGGTCGAGCAGTACTTC
cdr3_aa: CSVEIGLAVEQYF
j_call: TRBJ2-7
v_call: TRBV29-1
clone_size: few
d_call: TRBD2

cdr3_nt: TGTGCCAGCAGAACGGACCTGAAGAACACTGAAGCTTTCTTT
cdr3_aa: CASRTDLKNTEAFF
j_call: TRBJ1-1
v_call: TRBV6-6
clone_size: once
d_call: -

cdr3_nt: TGTGCCAGCAGCTTCTCCGGTGCCAGCTACGAGCAGTACTTC
cdr3_aa: CASSFSGASYEQYF
j_call: TRBJ2-7
v_call: TRBV5-6
clone_size: -
d_call: -